Listed below are T cell receptor beta chains from one sample, sequenced in a study of blood T cell repertoires in COVID-19. Assay used: immunoSEQ multiplex PCR; TCRdb lists only in-frame clones, some missing. This sample has over 55,000 clones, with 90% to 95% found just once. Sequenced material: peripheral blood. All receptors come from a human donor in a cohort sampled during active COVID-19. Each CDR3 is given with its conserved first and last residue. Fields, in order: clone size, V gene, J gene, D gene, CDR3 protein, CDR3 DNA. The D gene is left open where the match is weak. Size is omitted from some rows. Given values are once, few, many or a class for expanded clones.

once	TRBV4-2	TRBJ2-1	TRBD1	CASSQLSGTGAYNEQFF	TGTGCCAGCAGCCAACTGTCCGGGACAGGGGCGTACAATGAGCAGTTCTTC
.	TRBV11-1	TRBJ2-7	TRBD2	CASSRGGGRSAYEQYF	TGTGCCAGCAGCCGCGGCGGGGGTAGGTCGGCCTACGAGCAGTACTTC
.	TRBV27	TRBJ1-1	.	CASGREGGSEAFF	TGTGCCAGCGGACGGGAGGGGGGGAGTGAAGCTTTCTTT
.	TRBV11-2	TRBJ1-1	.	CASSFTGTRAEAFF	TGTGCCAGCAGCTTCACGGGAACGAGGGCTGAAGCTTTCTTT
once	TRBV4-1	TRBJ2-3	TRBD2	CASSQLAGGSDTQYF	TGCGCCAGCAGCCAACTAGCGGGGGGGTCAGATACGCAGTATTTT
.	TRBV11-2	TRBJ2-1	.	CASSSFRGLRSYNEQFF	TGTGCCAGCAGCTCCTTCAGAGGGCTGAGGTCCTACAATGAGCAGTTCTTC
.	TRBV3-1/TRBV3-2	TRBJ2-2	.	CASSQDQRFTGELFF	TGTGCCAGCAGCCAAGATCAGAGGTTTACCGGGGAGCTGTTTTTT
.	TRBV18	TRBJ2-5	.	CASSPRSGSRETQYF	TGTGCCAGCTCACCACGGTCGGGGAGCAGAGAGACCCAGTACTTC
.	TRBV2	TRBJ1-4	.	CASTWDTLNEKLFF	TGTGCCAGCACCTGGGACACCCTCAATGAAAAACTGTTTTTT
.	TRBV7-6	TRBJ1-1	TRBD1	CASRGLEQGAVGTEAFF	TGTGCCAGCCGAGGGCTAGAACAGGGGGCGGTGGGGACTGAAGCTTTCTTT
.	TRBV2	TRBJ2-1	TRBD2	CASQGLAGDNEQFF	TGTGCCAGCCAAGGACTAGCGGGGGACAATGAGCAGTTCTTC
.	TRBV2	TRBJ2-6	.	CASSRESGANVLTF	TGTGCCAGCAGTCGGGAATCTGGGGCCAACGTCCTGACTTTC
.	TRBV27	TRBJ2-7	TRBD1	CASSLRDSGPAGAYEQYF	TGTGCCAGCAGTCTCCGGGACAGTGGCCCAGCAGGCGCCTACGAGCAGTACTTC
.	TRBV11-2	TRBJ2-2	.	CASSPWGGPDTGELFF	TGTGCCAGCAGCCCCTGGGGGGGGCCGGACACCGGGGAGCTGTTTTTT
.	TRBV2	TRBJ1-1	TRBD1	CASRGDREGNTEAFF	TGTGCCAGCAGGGGGGACAGGGAAGGGAACACTGAAGCTTTCTTT
.	TRBV6-6	TRBJ2-7	TRBD1	CASSRGPGDEQYF	TGTGCCAGCAGTAGGGGGCCTGGGGACGAGCAGTACTTC
.	TRBV6-5	TRBJ1-2	.	CACLLTGDYGYTF	TGTGCCTGCCTTTTGACGGGGGACTATGGCTACACCTTC
.	TRBV30	TRBJ2-5	TRBD1	CAWILQGVQETQYF	TGTGCCTGGATTCTACAGGGGGTACAAGAGACCCAGTACTTC
.	TRBV11-2	TRBJ1-6	TRBD1	CASSSNRGQRGPLHF	TGTGCCAGCAGCTCCAACAGGGGACAGAGGGGACCCCTCCACTTT
.	TRBV29-1	TRBJ2-1	.	CSVESRRGEQFF	TGCAGCGTTGAAAGTAGGAGGGGAGAGCAGTTCTTC